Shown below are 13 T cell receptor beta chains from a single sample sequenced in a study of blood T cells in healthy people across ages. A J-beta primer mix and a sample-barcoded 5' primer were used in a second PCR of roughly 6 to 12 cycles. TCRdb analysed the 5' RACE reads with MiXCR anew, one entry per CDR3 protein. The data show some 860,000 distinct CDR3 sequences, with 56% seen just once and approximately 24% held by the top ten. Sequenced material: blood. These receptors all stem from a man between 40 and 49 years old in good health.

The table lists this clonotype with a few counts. CDR3 protein: CSVGRVQSNEQFF. CDR3 in DNA: TGCAGCGTGGGTCGGGTTCAATCGAATGAGCAGTTCTTC. V usage is TRBV29-1 and J usage is TRBJ2-1; D is uncertain. The CDR3 has 13 residues. The V end was cut by 6 bases, the J end by 7 bases, with 16 bases between. CDR1 and CDR2 from the germline V gene are SQVTM and ANQGSEA.

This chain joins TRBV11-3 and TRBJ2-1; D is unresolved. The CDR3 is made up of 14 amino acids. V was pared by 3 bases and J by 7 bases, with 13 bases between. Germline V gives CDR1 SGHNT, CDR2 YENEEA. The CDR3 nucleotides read TGTGCCAGCAGCTTGGGCCCAACCTCGAATGAGCAGTTCTTC. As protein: CASSLGPTSNEQFF.

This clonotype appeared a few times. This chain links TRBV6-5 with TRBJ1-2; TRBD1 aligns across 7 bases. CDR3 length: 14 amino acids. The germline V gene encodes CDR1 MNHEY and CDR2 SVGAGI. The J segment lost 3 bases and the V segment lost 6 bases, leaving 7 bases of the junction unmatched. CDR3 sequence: CASSSPTGYYGYTF. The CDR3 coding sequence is TGTGCCAGCAGCTCACCGACAGGGTACTATGGCTACACCTTC.

The DNA of the CDR3 is TGTGCCAGCATCCCGGAAACACCCTCCACAGATACGCAGTATTTT. It translates to CASIPETPSTDTQYF. This sequence joins TRBV7-2 and TRBJ2-3; D is unclear. V was clipped by 7 bases and J by 2 bases, with 16 bases between them. The CDR3 is 15 amino acids. CDR1 SGHTA and CDR2 FQGNSA come from the germline V gene.

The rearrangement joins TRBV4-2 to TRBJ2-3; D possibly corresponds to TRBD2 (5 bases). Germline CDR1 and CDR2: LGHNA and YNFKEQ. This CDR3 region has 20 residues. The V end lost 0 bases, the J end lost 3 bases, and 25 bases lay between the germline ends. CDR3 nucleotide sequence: TGTGCCAGCAGCCAAGATCTGGGCGGTCCGGGCGGGCACTCAACAGATACGCAGTATTTT. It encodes CASSQDLGGPGGHSTDTQYF.

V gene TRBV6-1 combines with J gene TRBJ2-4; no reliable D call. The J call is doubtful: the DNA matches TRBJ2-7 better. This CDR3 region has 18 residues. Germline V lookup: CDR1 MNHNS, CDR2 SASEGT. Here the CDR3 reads CASSDSIGKLQVTYEQYF. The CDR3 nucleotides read TGTGCCAGCAGTGATAGCATAGGAAAACTCCAGGTAACCTACGAGCAGTACTTC.

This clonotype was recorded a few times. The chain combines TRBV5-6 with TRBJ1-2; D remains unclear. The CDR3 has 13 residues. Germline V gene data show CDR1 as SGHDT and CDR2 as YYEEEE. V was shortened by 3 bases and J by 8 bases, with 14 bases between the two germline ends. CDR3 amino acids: CASSYGLSRGYTF. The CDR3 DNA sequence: TGTGCCAGCAGCTATGGACTGAGCCGGGGCTACACCTTC.

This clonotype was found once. The CDR3 nucleotides are TGTGCCAGCAGCTTAGCGAGGTTGGCAGGACAAATGAACACTGAAGCTTTCTTT. The encoded protein is CASSLARLAGQMNTEAFF. This sequence joins TRBV7-8 and TRBJ1-1; D may be TRBD1 (5 bases). Germline values: CDR1 SGHVS, CDR2 FQNEAQ. The CDR3 runs 18 residues. The ends were cut back, 0 bases at V and 0 bases at J, with 17 bases in the middle.

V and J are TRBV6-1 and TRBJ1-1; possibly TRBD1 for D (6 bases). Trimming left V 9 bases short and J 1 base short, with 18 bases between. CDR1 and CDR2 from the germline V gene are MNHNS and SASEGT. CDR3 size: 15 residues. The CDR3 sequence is CASKGGNVRNTEAFF. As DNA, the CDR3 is TGTGCCAGTAAAGGGGGAAACGTGAGGAACACTGAAGCTTTCTTT.

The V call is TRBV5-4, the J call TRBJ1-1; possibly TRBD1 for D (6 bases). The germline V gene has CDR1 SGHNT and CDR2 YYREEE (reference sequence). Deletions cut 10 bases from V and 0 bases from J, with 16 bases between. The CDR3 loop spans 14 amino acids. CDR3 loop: CAVLRGGMNTEAFF. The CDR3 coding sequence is TGTGCCGTCCTGCGGGGGGGCATGAACACTGAAGCTTTCTTT. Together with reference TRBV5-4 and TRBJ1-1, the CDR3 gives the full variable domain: ETGVTQSPTHLIKTRGQQVTLRCSSQSGHNTVSWYQQALGQGPQFIFQYYREEENGRGNFPPRFSGLQFPNYSSELNVNALELDDSALYLCAVLRGGMNTEAFFGQGTRLTVV.

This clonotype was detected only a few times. Here the CDR3 reads CAWNLLTSTDTQYF. Here the CDR3 DNA reads TGTGCCTGGAACCTCCTGACAAGCACAGATACGCAGTATTTT. The genes are TRBV30 and TRBJ2-3; D uncertain. This CDR3 is built from 14 residues. Germline CDR1 and CDR2: GTSNPN and SVGIG (reference sequence). Trimming left V 4 bases short and J 0 bases short, with 11 bases between.

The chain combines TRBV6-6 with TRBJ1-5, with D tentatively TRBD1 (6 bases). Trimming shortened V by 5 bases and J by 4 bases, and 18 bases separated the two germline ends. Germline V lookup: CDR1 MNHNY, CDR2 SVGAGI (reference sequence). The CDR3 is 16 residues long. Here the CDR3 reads CASSKNTGTQNQPQHF. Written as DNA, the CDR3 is TGTGCCAGCAGTAAGAACACCGGGACACAAAATCAGCCCCAGCATTTT.

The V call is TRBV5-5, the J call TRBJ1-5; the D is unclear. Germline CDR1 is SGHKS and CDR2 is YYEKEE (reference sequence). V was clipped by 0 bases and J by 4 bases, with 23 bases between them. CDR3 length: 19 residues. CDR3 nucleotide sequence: TGTGCCAGCAGCTTGGGGTTGGGAGGGCTCCCTACACGGAATCAGCCCCAGCATTTT. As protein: CASSLGLGGLPTRNQPQHF.